The 14 T cell receptor beta chains presented below share a single source sample, sequenced in a study of T cell responses to AZD1222 COVID-19 vaccine. Generated by immunoSEQ multiplex PCR, the TCRdb table keeps only in-frame clones and is missing some. This sample has 130,000 or so clones, with just over 90% found just once. The specimen was peripheral blood, collected on day 0 of AZD1222 vaccination. These receptors came from an adult in good health.

The J gene is TRBJ2-2, the V gene TRBV7-3; D might be TRBD1 (6 bases). The CDR3 is 16 residues long. The germline gives CDR1 SGHTA, CDR2 FQGTGA. The V end was cut by 4 bases, the J end by 2 bases, with 14 bases between. The CDR3 spells CASSSQGPRNTGELFF. DNA of the CDR3: TGTGCCAGCAGCTCCCAGGGGCCGAGAAACACCGGGGAGCTGTTTTTT.

This clone was seen more than once but under ten times. The gene calls are TRBV19 and TRBJ1-5; TRBD1 aligns across 12 bases. Per germline, CDR1 LNHDA and CDR2 SQIVND (reference sequence). The J segment lost 3 bases and the V segment lost 4 bases, leaving 7 bases of the junction unmatched. The CDR3 totals 17 residues. The CDR3 DNA is TGTGCCAGTAGTACGGGACAGGGGGCGAACTTCAATCAGCCCCAGCATTTT. It encodes CASSTGQGANFNQPQHF.

The chain combines TRBV20-1 with TRBJ1-5; D gene ambiguous. The CDR3 is 13 residues long. V gave up 3 bases and J gave up 2 bases, with 8 bases separating them. Germline CDR1 DFQATT, CDR2 SNEGSKA (reference sequence). The CDR3 bases are TGCAGTGCTAGTCTGAAGGGCAATCAGCCCCAGCATTTT. This gives the protein CSASLKGNQPQHF.

This sequence joins TRBV4-3 and TRBJ2-1; 10 bases map to TRBD2. The germline gives CDR1 LGHNA, CDR2 YSLEER. The V segment lost 3 bases and the J segment 10 bases; nucleotides outside the gene matches: 3. CDR3 length equals 13 residues. DNA for the CDR3: TGCGCCAGCAGCCAGGGACTAGCGTACGAGCAGTTCTTC. Amino acid sequence: CASSQGLAYEQFF.

Points on this clone: This specimen includes other DNA sequences encoding the same CDR3. The chain couples TRBV12-3 or TRBV12-4 to TRBJ1-2; weak D call: TRBD1 (6 bases). The CDR3 spans 13 residues. With 6 bases removed from V and 4 bases from J, the gap between germline ends came to 12 bases. CDR3 sequence: CASSPDRSYGYTF. The CDR3 DNA reads TGTGCCAGCAGCCCCGACAGGTCCTATGGCTACACCTTC.

The V gene is TRBV7-9, the J gene TRBJ1-5; 10 nucleotides match TRBD1. V lost 4 bases to trimming and J lost 5 bases; unmatched junction nucleotides: 5. From germline, CDR1 is SEHNR and CDR2 FQNEAQ (reference sequence). The CDR3 contains 15 residues. CDR3 DNA sequence: TGTGCCAGCAGCTCAGGGACAGGGGTAGATCAGCCCCAGCATTTT. It codes for CASSSGTGVDQPQHF.

V usage is TRBV19 and J usage is TRBJ1-5; D call uncertain. This CDR3 comprises 14 residues. Germline V gene data show CDR1 as LNHDA and CDR2 as SQIVND (reference sequence). With 7 bases removed from V and 0 bases from J, the gap between germline ends came to 10 bases. The CDR3 spells CASNSLYSNQPQHF. The CDR3 nucleotides read TGTGCCAGTAATTCCCTTTATAGCAATCAGCCCCAGCATTTT. Full variable domain (remainder filled in from reference TRBV19 and TRBJ1-5): DGGITQSPKYLFRKEGQNVTLSCEQNLNHDAMYWYRQDPGQGLRLIYYSQIVNDFQKGDIAEGYSVSREKKESFPLTVTSAQKNPTAFYLCASNSLYSNQPQHFGDGTRLSIL.

The V and J genes are TRBV24-1 and TRBJ1-2, with 10 bases aligning to TRBD1. The CDR3 loop spans 15 amino acids. The trim removed 5 bases at V and 2 bases at J, leaving 4 bases unmatched. CDR1 is KGHDR and CDR2 is SFDVKD in the germline V gene. The CDR3 spells CATSATGQGNYGYTF. The CDR3 DNA sequence: TGTGCCACCAGTGCGACGGGACAGGGGAACTATGGCTACACCTTC.

This clone appeared once. V is TRBV9 and J is TRBJ2-7, with a weak D call TRBD1 (6 bases). Trimming took 4 bases from V and 2 from J, leaving 13 bases between them. This CDR3 spans 14 amino acids. Looked up from germline, CDR1 is SGDLS and CDR2 is YYNGEE. The CDR3 coding sequence is TGTGCCAGCAGCCTCGGGGACACCACCTACGAGCAGTACTTC. It encodes CASSLGDTTYEQYF.

This clone came up once. This rearrangement joins TRBV28 to TRBJ2-5; D gene ambiguous. Germline loops: CDR1 MDHEN, CDR2 SYDVKM. The V end was cut by 5 bases, the J end by 5 bases, with 15 bases between. The CDR3 length is 14 residues. CDR3 coding DNA: TGTGCCAGCAGTACCCCGGTCGGAGAGGAGACCCAGTACTTC. Translated, it gives CASSTPVGEETQYF. The variable domain in full, with the rest retrieved from reference TRBV28 and TRBJ2-5, is DVKVTQSSRYLVKRTGEKVFLECVQDMDHENMFWYRQDPGLGLRLIYFSYDVKMKEKGDIPEGYSVSREKKERFSLILESASTNQTSMYLCASSTPVGEETQYFGPGTRLLVL.

V and J are TRBV28 and TRBJ1-2; D possibly corresponds to TRBD1 (5 bases). The V and J ends lost 6 bases and 5 bases respectively, with 10 bases between them. The germline V gene has CDR1 MDHEN and CDR2 SYDVKM. The CDR3 is made up of 12 amino acids. The CDR3 reads CASSMTEYGYTF. For the CDR3, the DNA is TGTGCCAGCAGCATGACAGAGTATGGCTACACCTTC.

This chain connects TRBV2 to TRBJ2-7, with 14 bases matching TRBD2. Germline trimming cut 7 bases from V and 6 bases from J; bases unmatched to any gene: 8. Germline V lookup: CDR1 SNHLY, CDR2 FYNNEI. The CDR3 is 15 amino acids. The CDR3 loop reads CASTMGLAGDGEQYF. The CDR3 nucleotides read TGTGCCAGCACTATGGGACTAGCGGGAGACGGCGAGCAGTACTTC.

V and J are TRBV24-1 and TRBJ2-6; perhaps TRBD1 as D (6 bases). V lost 9 bases and J lost 0, with 8 bases in between. Germline CDR1 and CDR2: KGHDR and SFDVKD. CDR3 length: 14 amino acids. As DNA, the CDR3 is TGTGCCACCTCACAGGGCTCTGGGGCCAACGTCCTGACTTTC. It translates to CATSQGSGANVLTF.

The V call is TRBV29-1, the J call TRBJ1-3, with 7 positions matching TRBD1. Germline assignment: CDR1 SQVTM and CDR2 ANQGSEA. This CDR3 has 14 residues. J was trimmed by 0 bases and V by 5 bases; bases with no gene match: 4. The CDR3 DNA reads as TGCAGCGTTCAGACAGGGAGCTCTGGAAACACCATATATTTT. This codes for CSVQTGSSGNTIYF.